This T cell receptor (beta chain) was sequenced during a study of low-dose radiotherapy and immunotherapy resistance in tumors. Looking at the study overall: Doses of 0.5 Gy per fraction every 2 weeks, totaling 6.5 Gy, went to Cohort 1. Across 26 weeks, 13 Gy in total went to Cohort 2, delivered as 1 Gy per fraction every two weeks.

Time point reported: after trial treatment. Treatment described: LDRT plus nivolumab, ipilimumab, low-dose cyclophosphamide and aspirin (RACIN trial). Donors were administered nivolumab, ipilimumab, aspirin and low-dose cyclophosphamide, together with low-dose radiotherapy. This CDR3 comprises 15 residues. Germline V gene sequence: CDR1 SGHAT, CDR2 FQNNGV. With 6 bases clipped from V and 1 base from J, the junction kept 6 bases outside the gene matches. With TRAV- and TRBV-specific primers, first-strand cDNA was made, covering the alpha and beta chains. The authors amplified TCRs for 15 to 25 PCR cycles with a constant-region primer and a V-primer adapter. TCRdb re-derived calls from the reads in MiXCR, one entry per CDR3 protein. The sample lists under 35,000 distinct CDR3 sequences, roughly 49% occurring once.

The receptor's source is a male donor with gallbladder cancer. The chain recombines TRBV11-2 with TRBJ2-7; 10 bases line up with TRBD1. The source was PBMCs, collected after low-dose radiotherapy plus immunotherapy. CDR3 coding DNA: TGTGCCAGCAGACAACCGGGACAGGGGTCCTACGAGCAGTACTTC. It translates to CASRQPGQGSYEQYF.